Following are 5 T cell receptor beta chains from one sample sequenced in a study of blood T cell repertoires in COVID-19. Assay: immunoSEQ multiplex PCR; the TCRdb copy retains only in-frame clones and omits some. Here the sample spans more than 150,000 clones, 80% being singletons. Material: PBMCs or T cells enriched from blood (not recorded which). The origin of the receptors is a man aged 55 to 70 who had been exposed to COVID-19.

The chain has TRBV27 and TRBJ2-3; 11 nucleotides align to TRBD2. This CDR3 has 15 amino acids. Per germline, CDR1 MNHEY and CDR2 SMNVEV (reference sequence). V lost 2 bases and J lost 4; bases outside the gene matches: 2. CDR3 sequence (DNA): TGTGCCAGCAGTTTAATAGCGGGAGGGGCAGATACGCAGTATTTT. Translating gives CASSLIAGGADTQYF.

V gene TRBV6-5 combines with J gene TRBJ2-7; 10 bases are shared with TRBD1. Germline-derived CDR1 and CDR2 are MNHEY and SVGAGI. With V trimmed by 7 bases and J by 6 bases, 9 bases remained unmatched. The CDR3 contains 14 residues. DNA of the CDR3: TGTGCCAGCATCTCCGGGACAGGGGTGGGCGAGCAGTACTTC. Its protein product is CASISGTGVGEQYF.

The V gene is TRBV24-1, the J gene TRBJ2-1; 10 bases fit TRBD2. CDR1 is KGHDR, CDR2 SFDVKD, per germline. Trimming removed 3 bases from V and 2 bases from J; junction bases left unmatched: 3. The CDR3 has 16 residues. The CDR3 region is CATSDPSGRAYNEQFF. For the CDR3, the DNA is TGTGCCACCAGTGATCCGAGCGGGAGGGCCTACAATGAGCAGTTCTTC.

The chain recombines TRBV9 with TRBJ1-3, with TRBD1 matching 9 bases. The V and J ends lost 2 bases and 3 bases, in that order; junction bases with no gene match: 3. There are 15 residues in the CDR3. Germline assignment: CDR1 SGDLS and CDR2 YYNGEE. In DNA, the CDR3 is TGTGCCAGCAGCGTCAGACAGGGGGTTGGAAACACCATATATTTT. Translating gives CASSVRQGVGNTIYF.

This clone was detected once. DNA of the CDR3: TGTGCCAGCAGGCGGGAGGGCACGCTGAAAGATACGCAGTATTTT. Translating it yields CASRREGTLKDTQYF. The chain links TRBV2 to TRBJ2-3; 9 bases align to TRBD2. From germline, CDR1 is SNHLY and CDR2 FYNNEI. V gave up 6 bases and J gave up 5 bases; unmatched junction bases: 9. CDR3 size: 15 residues.